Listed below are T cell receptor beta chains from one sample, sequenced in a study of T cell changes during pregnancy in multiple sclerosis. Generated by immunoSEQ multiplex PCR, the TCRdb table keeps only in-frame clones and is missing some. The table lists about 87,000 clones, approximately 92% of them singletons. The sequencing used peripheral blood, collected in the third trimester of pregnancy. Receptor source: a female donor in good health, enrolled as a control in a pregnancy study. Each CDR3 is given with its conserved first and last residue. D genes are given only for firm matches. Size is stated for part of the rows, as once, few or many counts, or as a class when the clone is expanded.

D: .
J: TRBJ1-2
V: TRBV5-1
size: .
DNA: TGCGCCAGCAGCACGGGCGGCGGGGGATCAAACTATGGCTACACCTTC
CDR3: CASSTGGGGSNYGYTF

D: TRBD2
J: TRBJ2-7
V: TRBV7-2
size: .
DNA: TGTGCCAGCAGCTTAGCGCTGGGACTAGCAGAGTACTACGAGCAGTACTTC
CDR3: CASSLALGLAEYYEQYF

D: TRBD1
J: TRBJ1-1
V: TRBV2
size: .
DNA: TGTGCCAGCAGTGAATTCGGGACAGGGTGGGAGGGCACTGAAGCTTTCTTT
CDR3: CASSEFGTGWEGTEAFF

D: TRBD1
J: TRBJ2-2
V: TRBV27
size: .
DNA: TGTGCCAGCAGTTTAATAGGGGGCTCGTACACCGGGGAGCTGTTTTTT
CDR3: CASSLIGGSYTGELFF

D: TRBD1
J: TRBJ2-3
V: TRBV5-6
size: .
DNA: TGTGCCAGCAGCATGGGGACAGGAGTGGCCACAGATACGCAGTATTTT
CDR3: CASSMGTGVATDTQYF

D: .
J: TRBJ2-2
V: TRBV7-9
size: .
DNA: TGTGCCAGCAGCTCAGGGGACACCGGGGAGCTGTTTTTT
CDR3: CASSSGDTGELFF

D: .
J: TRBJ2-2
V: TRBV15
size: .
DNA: TGTGCCACCAGCAGAGATTGGGGCGACACCGGGGAGCTGTTTTTT
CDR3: CATSRDWGDTGELFF

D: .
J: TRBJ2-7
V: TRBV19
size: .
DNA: TGTGCCAGTAGTATTGGGGGAGGTGGGAGCTACGAGCAGTACTTC
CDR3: CASSIGGGGSYEQYF

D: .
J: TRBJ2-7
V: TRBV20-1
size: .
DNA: TGCAGTGCTGGGCAGATCTACGAGCAGTACTTC
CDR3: CSAGQIYEQYF

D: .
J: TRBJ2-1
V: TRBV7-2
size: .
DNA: TGTGCCAGCAGCTTAAGAGCGGTGGGATCGGGAGAGCAGTTCTTC
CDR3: CASSLRAVGSGEQFF

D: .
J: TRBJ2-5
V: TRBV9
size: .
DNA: TGTGCCAGCAGCGTAGGTCCGCCTGGAGCTGTTGAGGAGACCCAGTACTTC
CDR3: CASSVGPPGAVEETQYF

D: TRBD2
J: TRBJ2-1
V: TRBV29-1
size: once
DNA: TGCAGCGCTATAGCGGGAGTGGTAAATGAGCAGTTCTTC
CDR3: CSAIAGVVNEQFF

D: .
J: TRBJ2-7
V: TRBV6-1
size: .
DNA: TGTGCCAGCAGTGGGACAAAGACGCGGTACGAGCAGTACTTC
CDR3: CASSGTKTRYEQYF

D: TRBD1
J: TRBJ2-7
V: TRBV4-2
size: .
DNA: TGTGCCAGCAGCCAAGTAGGACAGGGGCGGTACGAGCAGTACTTC
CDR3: CASSQVGQGRYEQYF

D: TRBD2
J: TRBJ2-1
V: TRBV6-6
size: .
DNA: TGTGCCAGCCGAAGCGGGAGGGCCACTGAGCAGTTCTTC
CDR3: CASRSGRATEQFF

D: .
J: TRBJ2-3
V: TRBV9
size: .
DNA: TGTGCCAGCAGCGTTGGTGGTAGCCGATTCACAGATACGCAGTATTTT
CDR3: CASSVGGSRFTDTQYF

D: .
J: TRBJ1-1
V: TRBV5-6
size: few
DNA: TGTGCCAGCACCTCAGGGCGGAGAACTGAAGCTTTCTTT
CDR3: CASTSGRRTEAFF

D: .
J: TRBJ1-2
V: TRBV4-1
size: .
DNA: TGCGCCAGCAGCCAAGAAGGGAAGGCGGGGAGGCCCTATGGCTACACCTTC
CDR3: CASSQEGKAGRPYGYTF

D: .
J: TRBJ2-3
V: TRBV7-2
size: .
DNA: TGTGCCAGCAGCTTAGTTGGGACTTCAAACACAGATACGCAGTATTTT
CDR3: CASSLVGTSNTDTQYF

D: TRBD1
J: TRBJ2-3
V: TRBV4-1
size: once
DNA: TGCGCCAGCAGCCTGCAGGGGGCGCGGGGCACAGATACGCAGTATTTT
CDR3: CASSLQGARGTDTQYF

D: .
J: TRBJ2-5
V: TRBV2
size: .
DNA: TGTGCCAGCAGTGCGGCTCCCCGCGGGACCCAGTACTTC
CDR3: CASSAAPRGTQYF

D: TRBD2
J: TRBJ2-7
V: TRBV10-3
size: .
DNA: TGTGCCATCAGTGAGCAACTAGCGGGAGTAGTCGAGCAGTACTTC
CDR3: CAISEQLAGVVEQYF

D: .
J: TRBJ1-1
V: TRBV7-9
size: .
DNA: TGTGCCAGCAGCCCCTGGGGAGATCTGACTGAAGCTTTCTTT
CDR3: CASSPWGDLTEAFF

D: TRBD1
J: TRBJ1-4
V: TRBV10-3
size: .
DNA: TGTGCCATCAGTGAGCAACAGGGGTATGAAAAACTGTTTTTT
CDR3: CAISEQQGYEKLFF

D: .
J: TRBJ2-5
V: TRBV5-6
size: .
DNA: TGTGCCAGCAGCTTGACGGCGGCGTTCAACCAAGAGACCCAGTACTTC
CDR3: CASSLTAAFNQETQYF

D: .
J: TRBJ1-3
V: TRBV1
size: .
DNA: TGCACCAGCAGCCACCAATCCGGGACAGGGGGCTTAAACACCATATATTTT
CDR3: CTSSHQSGTGGLNTIYF